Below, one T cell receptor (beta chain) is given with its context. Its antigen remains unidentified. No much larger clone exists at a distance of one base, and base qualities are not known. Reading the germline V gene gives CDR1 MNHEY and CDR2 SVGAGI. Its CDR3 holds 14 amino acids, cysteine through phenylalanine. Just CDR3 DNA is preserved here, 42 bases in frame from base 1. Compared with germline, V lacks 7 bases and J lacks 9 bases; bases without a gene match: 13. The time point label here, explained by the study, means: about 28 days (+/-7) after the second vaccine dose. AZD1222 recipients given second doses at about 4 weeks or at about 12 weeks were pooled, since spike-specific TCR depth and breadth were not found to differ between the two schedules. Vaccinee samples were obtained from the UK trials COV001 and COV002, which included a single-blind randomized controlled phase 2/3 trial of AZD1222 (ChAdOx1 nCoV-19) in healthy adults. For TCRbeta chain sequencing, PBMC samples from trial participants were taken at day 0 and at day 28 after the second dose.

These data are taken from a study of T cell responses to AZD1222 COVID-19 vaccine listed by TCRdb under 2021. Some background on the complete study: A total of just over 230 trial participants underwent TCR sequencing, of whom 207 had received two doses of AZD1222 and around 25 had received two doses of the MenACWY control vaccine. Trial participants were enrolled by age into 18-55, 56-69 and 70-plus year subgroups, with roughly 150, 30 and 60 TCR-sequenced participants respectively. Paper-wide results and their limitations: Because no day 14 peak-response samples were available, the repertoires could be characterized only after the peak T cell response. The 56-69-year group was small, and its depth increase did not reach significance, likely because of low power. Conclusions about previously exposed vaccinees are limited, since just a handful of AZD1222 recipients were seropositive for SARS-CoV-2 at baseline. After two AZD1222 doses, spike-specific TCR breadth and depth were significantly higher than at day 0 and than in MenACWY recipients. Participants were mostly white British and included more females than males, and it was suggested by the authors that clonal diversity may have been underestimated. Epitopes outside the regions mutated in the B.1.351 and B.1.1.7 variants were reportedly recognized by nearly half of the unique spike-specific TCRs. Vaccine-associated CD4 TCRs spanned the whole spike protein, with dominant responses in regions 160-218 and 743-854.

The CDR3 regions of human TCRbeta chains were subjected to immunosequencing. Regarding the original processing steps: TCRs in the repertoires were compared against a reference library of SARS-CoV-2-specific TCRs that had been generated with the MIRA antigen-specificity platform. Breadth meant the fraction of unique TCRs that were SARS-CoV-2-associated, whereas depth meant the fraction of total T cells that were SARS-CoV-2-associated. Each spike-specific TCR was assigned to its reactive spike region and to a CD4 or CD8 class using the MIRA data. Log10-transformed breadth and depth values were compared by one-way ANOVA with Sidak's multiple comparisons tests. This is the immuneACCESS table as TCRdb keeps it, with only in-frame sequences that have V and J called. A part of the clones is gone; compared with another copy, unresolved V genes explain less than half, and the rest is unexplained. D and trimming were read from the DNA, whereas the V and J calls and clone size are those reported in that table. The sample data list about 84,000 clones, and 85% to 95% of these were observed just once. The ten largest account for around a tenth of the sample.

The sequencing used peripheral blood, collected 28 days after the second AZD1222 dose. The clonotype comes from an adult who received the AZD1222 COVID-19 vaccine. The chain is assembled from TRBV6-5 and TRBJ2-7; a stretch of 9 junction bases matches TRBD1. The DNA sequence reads TGTGCCAGCAAACCCGGGACAGGGAGCCCCGGGCAGTACTTC. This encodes CASKPGTGSPGQYF.